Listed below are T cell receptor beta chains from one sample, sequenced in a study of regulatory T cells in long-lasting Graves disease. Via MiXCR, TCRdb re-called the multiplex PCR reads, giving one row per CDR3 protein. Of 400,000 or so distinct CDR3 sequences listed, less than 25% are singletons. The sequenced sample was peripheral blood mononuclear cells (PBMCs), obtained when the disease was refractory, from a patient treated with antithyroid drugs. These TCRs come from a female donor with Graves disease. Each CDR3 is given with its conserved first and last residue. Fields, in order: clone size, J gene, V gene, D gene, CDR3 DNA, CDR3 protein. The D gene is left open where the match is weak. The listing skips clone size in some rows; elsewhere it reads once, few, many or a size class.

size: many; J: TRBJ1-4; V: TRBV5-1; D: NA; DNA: TGCGCCAGCAGCTCCGACGCGGAAAAACTGTTTTTT; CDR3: CASSSDAEKLFF
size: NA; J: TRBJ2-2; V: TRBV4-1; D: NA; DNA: TGCGCCAGCAGCCAAGGGGCCGCAGGGGCGCTGACCGGGGAGCTGTTTTTT; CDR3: CASSQGAAGALTGELFF
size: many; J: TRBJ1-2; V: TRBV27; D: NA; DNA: TGTGCCAGCGGCAAATCAGGACAGACCTCTGGCTACACCTTC; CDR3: CASGKSGQTSGYTF
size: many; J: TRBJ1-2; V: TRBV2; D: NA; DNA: TGTGCCAGCAGACTACAGGGTTACTATGGCTACACCTTC; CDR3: CASRLQGYYGYTF
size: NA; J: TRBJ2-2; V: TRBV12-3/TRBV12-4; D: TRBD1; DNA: TGTGCCAGCGACAGGGGGCAGGGCGGGGAGCTGTTTTTT; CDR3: CASDRGQGGELFF
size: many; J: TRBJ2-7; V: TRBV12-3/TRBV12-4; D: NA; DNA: TGTGCCAGCAGGTTAGGGGGGGTTAGCTACGAGCAGTACTTC; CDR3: CASRLGGVSYEQYF
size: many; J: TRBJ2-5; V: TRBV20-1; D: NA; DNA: TGCAGTGCGCGACAGGCGTACCAAGAGACCCAGTACTTC; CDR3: CSARQAYQETQYF
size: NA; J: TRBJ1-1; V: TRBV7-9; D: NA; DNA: TGTGCCAGCAGCGAAGGAAACACTGAAGCTTTCTTT; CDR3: CASSEGNTEAFF
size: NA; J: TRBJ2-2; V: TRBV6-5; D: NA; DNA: TGTGCCAGCAGTTTTTCCCCCCGTAGGAGCACCGGGGAGCTGTTTTTT; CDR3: CASSFSPRRSTGELFF
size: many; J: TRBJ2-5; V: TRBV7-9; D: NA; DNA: TGTGCCAGCAGCGGGCAGCAAGAGACCCAGTACTTC; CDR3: CASSGQQETQYF
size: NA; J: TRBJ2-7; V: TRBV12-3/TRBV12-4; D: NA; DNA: TGTGCCAGCTTTGGGGGCGCGGGGGAGCAGTACTTC; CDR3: CASFGGAGEQYF
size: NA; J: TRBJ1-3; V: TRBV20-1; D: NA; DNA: TGCAGTGCTAGGCCCGCTGGAAACACCATATATTTT; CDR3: CSARPAGNTIYF
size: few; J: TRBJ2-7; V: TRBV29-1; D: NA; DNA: TGCAGCGTTGCTATGGGGGTCTACGAGCAGTACTTC; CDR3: CSVAMGVYEQYF
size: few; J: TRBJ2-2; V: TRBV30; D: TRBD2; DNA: TGTGCCTGGACTGTAAGCGGGAGGTTTGCCGGGGAGCTGTTTTTT; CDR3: CAWTVSGRFAGELFF
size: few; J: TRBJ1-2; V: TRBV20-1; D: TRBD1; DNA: TGCAGTGCTAGAGAGGAGGCAGGGGGCGAGTACTATGGCTACACCTTC; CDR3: CSAREEAGGEYYGYTF
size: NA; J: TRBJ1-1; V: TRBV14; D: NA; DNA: TGTGCCAGCAGCCAGGGACCCGGGGAGAGCACTGAAGCTTTCTTT; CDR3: CASSQGPGESTEAFF
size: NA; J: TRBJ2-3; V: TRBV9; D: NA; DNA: TGTGCCAGCAGCGTAGAAGGTAGCATCTCGGATACGCAGTATTTT; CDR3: CASSVEGSISDTQYF
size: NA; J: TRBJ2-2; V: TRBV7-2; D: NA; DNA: TGTGCCAGCGGCTTAGCACCGAACACCGGGGAGCTGTTTTTT; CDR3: CASGLAPNTGELFF
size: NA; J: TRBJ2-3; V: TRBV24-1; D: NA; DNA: TGTGCCACCAGTGATCGAGACTCCACAGATACGCAGTATTTT; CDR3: CATSDRDSTDTQYF
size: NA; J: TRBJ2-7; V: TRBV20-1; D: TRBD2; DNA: TGCAGTGCTAGAGGCCGCGTCGCGGGGGACGAGCAGTACTTC; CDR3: CSARGRVAGDEQYF
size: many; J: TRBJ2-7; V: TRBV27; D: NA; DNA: TGTGCCAGCAGTTCCCCGGACGGACTATTTCCCTACGAGCAGTACTTC; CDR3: CASSSPDGLFPYEQYF
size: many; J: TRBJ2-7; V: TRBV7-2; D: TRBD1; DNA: TGTGCCAGCAGCTTACTCTCCTGGGACAGGGTCTACGAGCAGTACTTC; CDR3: CASSLLSWDRVYEQYF
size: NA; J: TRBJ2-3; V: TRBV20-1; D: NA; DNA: TGCAGTGCGACCCCGGGATCAGCAGATACGCAGTATTTT; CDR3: CSATPGSADTQYF
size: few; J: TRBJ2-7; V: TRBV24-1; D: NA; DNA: TGTGCCACCTACCCAGGACCCCACGAGCAGTACTTC; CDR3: CATYPGPHEQYF
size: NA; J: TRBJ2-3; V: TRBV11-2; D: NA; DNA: TGTGCCAGCAGCCCCGGGATTCCTCCCACAGATACGCAGTATTTT; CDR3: CASSPGIPPTDTQYF
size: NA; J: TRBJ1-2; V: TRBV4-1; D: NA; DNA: TGCGCCAGCAGCCAAGACCCACCGTATGGCTACACCTTC; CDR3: CASSQDPPYGYTF
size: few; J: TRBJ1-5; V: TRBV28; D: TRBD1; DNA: TGTGCCAGCAGTTCCGGACAGGCCTTGCATCAGCCCCAGCATTTT; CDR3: CASSSGQALHQPQHF
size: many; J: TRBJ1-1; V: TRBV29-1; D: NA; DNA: TGCAGCGTTGGGGGGGGAGACACTGAAGCTTTCTTT; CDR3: CSVGGGDTEAFF
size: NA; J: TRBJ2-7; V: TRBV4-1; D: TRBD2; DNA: TGCGCCAGCAGCCAGGTACTAGCGGAGGGCTACGAGCAGTACTTC; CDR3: CASSQVLAEGYEQYF
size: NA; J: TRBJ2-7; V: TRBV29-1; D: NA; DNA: TGCAGCGTTGCTGGGAAAACCTACGAGCAGTACTTC; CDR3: CSVAGKTYEQYF
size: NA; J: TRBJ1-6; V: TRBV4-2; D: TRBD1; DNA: TGTGCCAGCAGCCAGGTCCCGGGACAGGGGTCTTCACCCCTCCACTTT; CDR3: CASSQVPGQGSSPLHF
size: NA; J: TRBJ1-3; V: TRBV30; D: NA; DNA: TGTGCCTGGAGACGCGGGACAAGAACCTCTGGAAACACCATATATTTT; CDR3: CAWRRGTRTSGNTIYF
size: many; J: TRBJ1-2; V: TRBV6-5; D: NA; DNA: TGTGCCAGCAGTTACTCGAGGAGTCTCGGCCATGGCTACACCTTC; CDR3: CASSYSRSLGHGYTF
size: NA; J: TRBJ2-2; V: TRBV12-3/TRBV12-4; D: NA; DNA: TGTGCCAGCAGTTTTGGGACCCACACCGGGGAGCTGTTTTTT; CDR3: CASSFGTHTGELFF
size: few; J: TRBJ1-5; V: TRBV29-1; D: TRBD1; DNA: TGCAGCGCGGCCCAGGGGGGGGCAAATCAGCCCCAGCATTTT; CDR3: CSAAQGGANQPQHF
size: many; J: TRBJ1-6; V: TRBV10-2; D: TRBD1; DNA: TGCGCCAGCAGTGCACCCGGGACAGCAACACCCCTCCACTTT; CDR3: CASSAPGTATPLHF
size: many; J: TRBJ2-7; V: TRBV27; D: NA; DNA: TGTGCCAGCAGTTTTGTCGGGGTGCGGGAGCAGTACTTC; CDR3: CASSFVGVREQYF
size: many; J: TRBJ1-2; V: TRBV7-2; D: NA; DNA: TGTGCCAGCAGCTTAGCGGAACGGGGAGGTGACTATGGCTACACCTTC; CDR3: CASSLAERGGDYGYTF
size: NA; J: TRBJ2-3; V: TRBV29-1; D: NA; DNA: TGCAGCGTTGAGGTAACAACTAGCACAGATACGCAGTATTTT; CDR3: CSVEVTTSTDTQYF
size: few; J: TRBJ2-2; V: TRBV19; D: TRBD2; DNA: TGTGCCAGTAGTATTACAGCGGGGCTGAACACCGGGGAGCTGTTTTTT; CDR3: CASSITAGLNTGELFF